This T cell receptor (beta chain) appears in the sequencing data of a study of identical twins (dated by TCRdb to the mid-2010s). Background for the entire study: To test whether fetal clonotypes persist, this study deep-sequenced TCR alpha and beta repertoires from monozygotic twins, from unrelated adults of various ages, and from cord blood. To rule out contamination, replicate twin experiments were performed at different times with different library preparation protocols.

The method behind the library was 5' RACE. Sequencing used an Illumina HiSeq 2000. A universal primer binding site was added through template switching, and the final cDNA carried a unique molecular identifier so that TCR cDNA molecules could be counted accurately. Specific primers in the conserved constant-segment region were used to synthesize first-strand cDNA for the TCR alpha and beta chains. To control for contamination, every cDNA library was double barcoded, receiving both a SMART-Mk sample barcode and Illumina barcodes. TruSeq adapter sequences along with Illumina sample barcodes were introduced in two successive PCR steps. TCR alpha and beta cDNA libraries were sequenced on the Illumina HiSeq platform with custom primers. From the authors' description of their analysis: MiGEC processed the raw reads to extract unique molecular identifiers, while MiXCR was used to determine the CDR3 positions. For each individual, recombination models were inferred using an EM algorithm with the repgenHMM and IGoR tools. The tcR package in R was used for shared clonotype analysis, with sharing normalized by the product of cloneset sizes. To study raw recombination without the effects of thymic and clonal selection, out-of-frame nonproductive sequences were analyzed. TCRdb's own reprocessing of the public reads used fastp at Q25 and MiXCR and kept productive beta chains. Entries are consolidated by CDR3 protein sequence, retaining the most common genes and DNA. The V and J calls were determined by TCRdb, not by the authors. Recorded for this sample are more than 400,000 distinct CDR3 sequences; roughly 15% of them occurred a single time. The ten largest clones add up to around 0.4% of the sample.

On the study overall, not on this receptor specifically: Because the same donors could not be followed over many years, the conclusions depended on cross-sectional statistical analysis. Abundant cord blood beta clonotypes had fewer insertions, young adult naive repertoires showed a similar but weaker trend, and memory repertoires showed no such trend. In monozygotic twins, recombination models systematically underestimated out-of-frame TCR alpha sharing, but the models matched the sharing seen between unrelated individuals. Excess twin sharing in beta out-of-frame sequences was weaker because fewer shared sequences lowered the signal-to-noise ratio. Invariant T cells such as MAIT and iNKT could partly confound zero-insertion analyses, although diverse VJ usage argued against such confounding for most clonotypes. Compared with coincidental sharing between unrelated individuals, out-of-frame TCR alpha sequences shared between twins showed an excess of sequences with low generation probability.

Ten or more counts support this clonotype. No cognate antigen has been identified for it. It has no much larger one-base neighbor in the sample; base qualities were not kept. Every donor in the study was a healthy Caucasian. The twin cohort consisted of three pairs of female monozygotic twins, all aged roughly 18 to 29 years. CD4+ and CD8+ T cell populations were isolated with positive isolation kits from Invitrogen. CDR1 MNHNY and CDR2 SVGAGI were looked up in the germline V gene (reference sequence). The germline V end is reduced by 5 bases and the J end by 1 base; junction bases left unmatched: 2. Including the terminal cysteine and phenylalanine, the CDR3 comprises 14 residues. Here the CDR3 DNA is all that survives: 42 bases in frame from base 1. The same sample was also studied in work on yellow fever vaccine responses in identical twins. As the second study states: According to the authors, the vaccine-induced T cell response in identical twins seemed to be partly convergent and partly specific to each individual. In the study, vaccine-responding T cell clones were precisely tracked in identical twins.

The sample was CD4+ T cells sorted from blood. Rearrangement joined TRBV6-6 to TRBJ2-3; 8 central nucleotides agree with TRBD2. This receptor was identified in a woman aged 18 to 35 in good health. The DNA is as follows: TGTGCCAGCAGTCGAGCGGGGGGCACAGATACGCAGTATTTT. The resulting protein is CASSRAGGTDTQYF.